The present T cell receptor beta chain was sequenced within a study of vaccination and CD4 T cells after COVID-19. General study findings and limits: In convalescent patients, 304 of 307 vaccine-specific clones were mono-reactive for SARS-CoV-2 spike.

Sequencing of DNA taken from cultured CD4+ T cells relied on the Oncomine TCR Beta short-read assay. TCRdb processed the PCR reads anew with MiXCR; each CDR3 protein has one entry. The sample lists some 18,000 distinct CDR3 sequences; around two fifths were seen once. V lost 5 bases and J 9 bases, leaving 14 bases between the germline ends. The CDR3 has 13 amino acids. The germline CDR1 and CDR2 sequences are MDHEN and SYDVKM. Treatment in this sample: approximately nine-day PBMC culture with coronavirus spike peptide pools or control peptides (ViraFEST assay). ViraFEST expanded antigen-specific T cells with peptide pools, then sequenced TCRs. In the case of this clonotype: The antigen is unknown.

The sample was CD4+ T cells from blood, cultured in vitro, taken after SARS-CoV-2 vaccination. This sequence was found in a human donor who had recovered from COVID-19. The chain recombines TRBV28 with TRBJ2-4, with D perhaps TRBD2 (6 bases). The CDR3 region has the DNA TGTGCCAGCAGTCCCCGACCGGAGGGCATTCAGTACTTC. This sequence encodes CASSPRPEGIQYF.